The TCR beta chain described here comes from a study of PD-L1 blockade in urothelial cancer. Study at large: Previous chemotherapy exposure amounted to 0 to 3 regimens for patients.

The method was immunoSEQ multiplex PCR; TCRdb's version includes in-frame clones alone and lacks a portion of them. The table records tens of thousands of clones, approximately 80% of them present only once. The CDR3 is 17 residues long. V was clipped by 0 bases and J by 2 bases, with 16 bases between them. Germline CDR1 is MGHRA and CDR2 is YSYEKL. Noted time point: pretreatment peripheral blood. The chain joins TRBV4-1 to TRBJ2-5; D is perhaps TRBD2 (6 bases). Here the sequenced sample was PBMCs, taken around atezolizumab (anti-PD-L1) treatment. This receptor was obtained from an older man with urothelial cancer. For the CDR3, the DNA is TGCGCCAGCAGCCAAGATTATGGGCGGGGCGCGCAAGAGACCCAGTACTTC. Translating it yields CASSQDYGRGAQETQYF.